What follows is one T cell receptor (beta chain) and its context. The sample is drawn from a study of CD8+ T cells in alopecia areata. The overall study: Tofacitinib administration to treated patients was oral, at 5 to 10 mg twice daily.

cDNA reverse transcribed from extracted RNA served as the sequencing template. Produced via immunoSEQ multiplex PCR; TCRdb's table is partial and in-frame only. The table lists some 240,000 clones, 50% to 70% of them singletons. Trimming removed 6 bases from V and 3 bases from J, with 14 bases in between. The length of the CDR3 is 14 residues. The V gene's germline CDR1 is MNHEY and CDR2 SMNVEV (reference sequence). The sequence was obtained from a human donor with alopecia areata. The sample was CD4+ T cells sorted from blood, taken at week 0. V usage is TRBV27 and J usage is TRBJ1-1; D perhaps matches TRBD1 (6 bases). For the CDR3, the DNA is TGTGCCAGCAGACCAGGACAGAGCCACACTGAAGCTTTCTTT. Protein sequence: CASRPGQSHTEAFF.